Reported below is one T cell receptor (beta chain). The table came from immunoSEQ multiplex PCR; TCRdb's copy has only in-frame clones and leaves some out. The data contain approximately 730,000 clones, 70% to 90% of them singletons. V was clipped by 6 bases and J by 2 bases; unmatched bases: 7. Germline-derived CDR1 and CDR2 are MNHEY and SMNVEV (reference sequence). This CDR3 comprises 15 residues. The data were taken from a study of shared T cell receptors in the human thymus. This same sample was also part of a study on human thymus T cells.

Sample: thymocytes. The receptor was derived from a girl under three years old with a congenital heart defect. V gene TRBV27 combines with J gene TRBJ2-7; 10 bases align to TRBD1. The CDR3 is CASRLSGTGAYEQYF. The CDR3 DNA reads as TGTGCCAGCAGACTTTCCGGGACAGGGGCCTACGAGCAGTACTTC.